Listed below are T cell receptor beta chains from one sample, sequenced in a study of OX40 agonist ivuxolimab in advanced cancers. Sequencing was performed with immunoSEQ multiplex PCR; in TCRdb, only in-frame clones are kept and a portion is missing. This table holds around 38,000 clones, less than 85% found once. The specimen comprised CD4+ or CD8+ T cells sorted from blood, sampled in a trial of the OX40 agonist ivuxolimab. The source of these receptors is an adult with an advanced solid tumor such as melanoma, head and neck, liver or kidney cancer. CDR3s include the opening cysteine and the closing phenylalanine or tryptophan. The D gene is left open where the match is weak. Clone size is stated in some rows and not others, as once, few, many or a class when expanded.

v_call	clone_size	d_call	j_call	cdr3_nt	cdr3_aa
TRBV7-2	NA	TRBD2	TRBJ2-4	TGTGCCAGCAGCTTAGACGGTTCTGCGGGAGGGAGAGCCAAAAACATTCAGTACTTC	CASSLDGSAGGRAKNIQYF
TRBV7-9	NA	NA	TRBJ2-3	TGTGCCAGCAGCCCACCTCTGGGGGGCATGGGCACAGATACGCAGTATTTT	CASSPPLGGMGTDTQYF
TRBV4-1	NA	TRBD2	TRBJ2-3	TGCGCCAGCAGCCAAGGCCTAGCGGGAGGGATAACAGATACGCAGTATTTT	CASSQGLAGGITDTQYF
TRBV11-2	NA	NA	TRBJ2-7	TGTGCCAGCAGCAGCTGGACAAACGAGCAGTACTTC	CASSSWTNEQYF
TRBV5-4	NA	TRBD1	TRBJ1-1	TGTGCCAGCAGCGGGAAACAGGGGGTGAACACTGAAGCTTTCTTT	CASSGKQGVNTEAFF
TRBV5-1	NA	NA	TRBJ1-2	TGCGCCAGCAGCGCGTCAGGGGATTATGGCTACACCTTC	CASSASGDYGYTF
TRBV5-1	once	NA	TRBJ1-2	TGCGCCAGCAGCCGGGACCCGCGGAACTATGGCTACACCTTC	CASSRDPRNYGYTF
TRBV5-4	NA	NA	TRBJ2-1	TGTGCCAGCAGCTTGGGTCCGGGTTACAATGAGCAGTTCTTC	CASSLGPGYNEQFF
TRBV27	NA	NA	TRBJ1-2	TGTGCCAGCAGCTCCGTGGTGGAGAGATCCAGGAATGGCTACACCTTC	CASSSVVERSRNGYTF
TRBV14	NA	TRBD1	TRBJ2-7	TGTGCCAGCAGCACCCTAAACACAGGGGAAGAGCAGTACTTC	CASSTLNTGEEQYF
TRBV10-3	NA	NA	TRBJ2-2	TGTGCCATCTTGGAGGGTAGCGGAAACACCGGGGAGCTGTTTTTT	CAILEGSGNTGELFF
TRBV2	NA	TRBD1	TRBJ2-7	TGTGCCAGCAGCCAATTGCAGGGGGCGACCCACGAGCAGTACTTC	CASSQLQGATHEQYF
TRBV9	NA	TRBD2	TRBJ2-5	TGTGCCAGCAGCGTCTCTAGCGGGAGGGCCTCAGAGACCCAGTACTTC	CASSVSSGRASETQYF
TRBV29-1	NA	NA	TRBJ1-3	TGCAGCGTTGAAGACCCCAGCTCTGGAAACACCATATATTTT	CSVEDPSSGNTIYF
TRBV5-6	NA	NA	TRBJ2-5	TGTGCCAGCAGCTTGGGGTGGGGTCGGCAAGAGACCCAGTACTTC	CASSLGWGRQETQYF
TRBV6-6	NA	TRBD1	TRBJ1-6	TGTGCCAGCAGGAAACAGGGGTATTCACCCCTCCACTTT	CASRKQGYSPLHF
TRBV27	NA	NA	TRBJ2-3	TGTGCCAGCAGTTTATCCGACACAGATACGCAGTATTTT	CASSLSDTDTQYF
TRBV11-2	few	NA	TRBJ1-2	TGTGCCAGCAGCTTAGAAGCTCGTGACAGGACCTATGGCTACACCTTC	CASSLEARDRTYGYTF
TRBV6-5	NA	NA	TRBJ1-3	TGTGCCAGCGGGTGGGGGGGCTCTGGAAACACCATATATTTT	CASGWGGSGNTIYF
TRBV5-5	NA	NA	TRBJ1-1	TGTGCCAGCAGCTTGAAGGGAACTGAAGCTTTCTTT	CASSLKGTEAFF
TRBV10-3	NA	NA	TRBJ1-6	TGTGCCATCAGTGACCGCGGCGGGGATTCACCCCTCCACTTT	CAISDRGGDSPLHF
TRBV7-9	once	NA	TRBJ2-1	TGTGCCAGCAGCTTATGGGATTGGGGTAATGAGCAGTTCTTC	CASSLWDWGNEQFF
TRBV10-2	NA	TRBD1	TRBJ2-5	TGCGCCAGCAGTGCCCCGGACAGGGGGCTTTTGGAGACCCAGTACTTC	CASSAPDRGLLETQYF
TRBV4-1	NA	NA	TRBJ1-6	TGCGCCAGCAGCCAAGATCGGGGGCTCTATAATTCACCCCTCCACTTT	CASSQDRGLYNSPLHF
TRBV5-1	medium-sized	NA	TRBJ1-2	TGCGCCAGCAGGTACGGAGGGGCAGGTCCAACGGAGTATGGCTACACCTTC	CASRYGGAGPTEYGYTF
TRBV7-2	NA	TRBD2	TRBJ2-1	TGTGCCAGCAGCGAGGGACTAGTAAGGTCCTACAATGAGCAGTTCTTC	CASSEGLVRSYNEQFF
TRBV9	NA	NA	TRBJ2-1	TGTGCCAGCGGGGCTTACAATGAGCAGTTCTTC	CASGAYNEQFF
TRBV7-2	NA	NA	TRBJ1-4	TGTGCCAGCAGCTTTTACCCGGGTGATGAAAAACTGTTTTTT	CASSFYPGDEKLFF
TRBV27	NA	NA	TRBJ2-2	TGTGCCAGCAGTTTCCAGACAGGGAACACCGGGGAGCTGTTTTTT	CASSFQTGNTGELFF